This section outlines one TCR beta chain sequence together with its context. Its antigen is currently not known. No much larger clone is present one base from it, and per-base qualities are unavailable. TCRbeta CDR3 regions were amplified from genomic DNA using the immunoSEQ Assay, a bias-controlled multiplex PCR. For the original study's pipeline: Within the assay, amplification of reference gene primers was used to estimate how many nucleated cells each sample contained. To quantify the absolute abundance of each unique TCRbeta CDR3 rearrangement, sequence reads were collapsed and filtered. For each sample, productive Simpson clonality was calculated by taking the square root of Simpson's diversity index across productive rearrangements. TCRdb took over this immuneACCESS table, retaining in-frame rearrangements with V and J assigned. Such tables are incomplete; in checked studies, under half of the missing clones stem from an unresolved V gene, and the remainder is unexplained. Clone size and V and J calls were adopted from that table, with D and trimming inferred from the DNA. The sample table records roughly 320,000 clones; approximately 86% of these occur just once. The ten most abundant clones make up 1% to 1.5% of the sample.

From a lookup of the germline V gene, CDR1 and CDR2 are KGHDR and SFDVKD. Germline trimming: 4 bases from V, 4 bases from J; junction bases outside gene matches: 5. There are 15 amino acids in the CDR3, from cysteine to phenylalanine inclusive. Of the read, only the CDR3 DNA is kept; its 45 bases are in frame from base 1. Whole blood was collected in K2EDTA tubes by collaborating institutions according to the institutions' own protocols. For TCRbeta analysis, collaborators shipped samples in one of three forms: frozen whole blood, isolated PBMCs, or DNA extracted from either of those sample types. This entry comes from a study of blood T cell repertoires in COVID-19 (dated by TCRdb to 2019 to 2021). The study in broad terms: The collaborator samples originated in the United States, Italy and Spain and spanned the acute and convalescent phases of COVID-19. Deeply sampled blood TCRbeta repertoires from subjects exposed to, actively infected with, or recovered from COVID-19 were included in the dataset. The samples were drawn from the first 160 participants of the ongoing ImmuneRACE study and from 950 to 1,500 subjects provided by 6 global collaborators. Nearly every sample came with metadata listing a de-identified subject ID, COVID-19 status, age in years and sex. The repertoires were released in a freely available public database intended as a resource for research on the immune response to SARS-CoV-2. Where available, HLA class I and class II types were obtained from metadata supplied by the sample provider rather than from assay-based typing. The prospective study material was composed of cDNA or gDNA derived from T cells, B-cell-depleted T cells, or PBMCs. The investigation overall reported the following: How much clinical and demographic metadata was included differed by source and by participant, and the metadata was provided uncurated.

Here the chain combines TRBV24-1 and TRBJ2-7, with 11 central nucleotides matching TRBD2. Sequencing input: peripheral blood. This receptor was identified in a man between 65 and 79 years old with acute or convalescent COVID-19. The CDR3 protein: CATSDPTSGEYEQYF. DNA sequence: TGTGCCACCAGTGACCCGACTAGCGGGGAGTACGAGCAGTACTTC.